This T cell receptor beta chain was sequenced for a study of T cell responses to AZD1222 COVID-19 vaccine. The data were produced by immunoSEQ multiplex PCR, yet TCRdb's version contains in-frame clones alone and is incomplete. The repertoire includes about 120,000 clones, approximately 84% of them detected once, and 6.5% to 9.5% sits in the top ten. The length of the CDR3 is 14 residues. Germline V gene data show CDR1 as SQVTM and CDR2 as ANQGSEA. The ends lost 6 bases at V and 2 bases at J; junction bases unmatched: 8. This TCR came from an adult in good health. The chain joins TRBV29-1 to TRBJ2-7; 9 nucleotides line up with TRBD1. The source was peripheral blood, collected on day 0 of AZD1222 vaccination. Here the CDR3 DNA reads TGCAGCGTCAAGCCCCGGGACAGGGCCTACGAGCAGTACTTC. Translation: CSVKPRDRAYEQYF.